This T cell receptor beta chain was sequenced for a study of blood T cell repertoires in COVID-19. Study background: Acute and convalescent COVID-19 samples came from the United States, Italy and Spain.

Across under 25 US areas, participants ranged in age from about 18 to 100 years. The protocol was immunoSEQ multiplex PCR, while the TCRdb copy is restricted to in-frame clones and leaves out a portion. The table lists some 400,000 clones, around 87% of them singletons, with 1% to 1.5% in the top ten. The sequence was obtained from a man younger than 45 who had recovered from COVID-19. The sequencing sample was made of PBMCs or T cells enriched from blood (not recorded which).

CDR3: CASSQASGVPLEQFF. The CDR3 coding sequence is TGCGCCAGCAGCCAGGCTAGCGGGGTGCCCCTGGAGCAGTTCTTC. The chain combines TRBV4-1 with TRBJ2-1, with TRBD2 matching 9 bases. Germline CDR1 is MGHRA and CDR2 is YSYEKL. The ends lost 3 bases at V and 10 bases at J; junction bases unmatched: 10. The CDR3 extends over 15 amino acids.